This TCR beta chain was sequenced for a study of T cells in Graves' hyperthyroidism and ophthalmopathy. This clonotype has at least ten counts. The CDR3 contains 14 residues. CDR1 and CDR2 from the germline V gene are KGHDR and SFDVKD. The V gene lost 3 bases and the J gene lost 10 bases, with 17 bases spanning the gap. Template material for amplifying TCR beta CDR3 regions consisted of RNA transcripts. An initial round of RT-PCR targeting the TCR CDR3 relied on the HTBI primer set. TCRdb reanalysed the multiplex PCR reads using MiXCR and keeps one entry per CDR3 protein. In the table there are hundreds of thousands of distinct CDR3 sequences, 30% to 40% of which are singletons.

The specimen was blood. This chain links TRBV24-1 with TRBJ1-1; TRBD1 might be the D (5 bases). This sequence originates from a woman aged 40 to 55 with Graves' hyperthyroidism. The CDR3: CATSDPLVGGTAFF. The CDR3 DNA follows: TGTGCCACCAGTGATCCCCTGGTTGGGGGGACAGCTTTCTTT.